Listed below are T cell receptor beta chains from one sample, sequenced in a study of blood T cells in healthy people across ages. TCRdb independently ran MiXCR on the 5' RACE reads; one entry per CDR3 protein. The sample has about 800,000 distinct CDR3 sequences, more than 35% seen once. Sequencing input: blood. The receptors here all came from a man aged 80 or over in good health. The CDR3 runs from the conserved cysteine through the conserved F or W. The D gene is left open where the match is weak. Where a row states a size, it is once, few, many or the class of an expanded clone; other rows omit it.

abundance	j_gene	v_gene	d_gene	CDR3aa	CDR3nt
-	TRBJ2-3	TRBV20-1	TRBD2	CSARELGLAATDTQYF	TGCAGTGCTAGAGAACTTGGACTAGCGGCAACAGATACGCAGTATTTT
few	TRBJ2-7	TRBV4-2	TRBD2	CASSQELAGIYEQYF	TGTGCCAGCAGCCAAGAACTAGCGGGCATCTACGAGCAGTACTTC
-	TRBJ2-3	TRBV7-6	-	CASSVVGRRPQYF	TGTGCCAGCAGCGTAGTTGGTCGTCGTCCGCAGTATTTT
many	TRBJ2-4	TRBV18	TRBD1	CASSPDRVANIQYF	TGTGCCAGCTCACCGGACAGGGTAGCAAACATTCAGTACTTC
-	TRBJ1-1	TRBV12-3/TRBV12-4	TRBD1	CASSPRTGMGPEAFF	TGTGCCAGCAGTCCACGGACAGGGATGGGTCCTGAAGCTTTCTTT
once	TRBJ2-7	TRBV10-1	-	CASSMGYPYNEQYF	TGCGCCAGCAGTATGGGGTACCCCTACAATGAGCAGTACTTC
-	TRBJ2-1	TRBV5-1	-	CASSRITSSNEQFF	TGCGCCAGCAGCCGGATTACTAGCAGCAATGAGCAGTTCTTC
-	TRBJ2-3	TRBV12-3/TRBV12-4	TRBD2	CASTPTSGKGDTQYF	TGTGCCAGCACCCCGACTAGCGGAAAGGGGGATACGCAGTATTTT
-	TRBJ2-1	TRBV29-1	-	CSGIKHGTTAYNEQFF	TGCAGCGGGATAAAACATGGGACAACCGCCTACAATGAGCAGTTCTTC
-	TRBJ1-6	TRBV16	-	CASSLSDKSPLHF	TGTGCCAGCAGCCTATCAGACAAGTCACCCCTCCACTTT
few	TRBJ2-1	TRBV20-1	-	CSAPSALYNEQFF	TGCAGTGCTCCTAGCGCCCTGTACAATGAGCAGTTCTTC
few	TRBJ1-5	TRBV7-9	-	CASSFTDNQPQHF	TGTGCCAGCAGCTTCACCGATAATCAGCCCCAGCATTTT
-	TRBJ2-1	TRBV20-1	TRBD2	CSARGGTSVDNEQFF	TGCAGTGCTAGGGGTGGGACTAGCGTGGACAATGAGCAGTTCTTC
few	TRBJ2-3	TRBV4-1	-	CASSQGKAIVTDTQYF	TGCGCCAGCAGCCAAGGGAAGGCTATCGTAACAGATACGCAGTATTTT
few	TRBJ1-1	TRBV2	TRBD1	CASSEDGQGSGAFF	TGTGCCAGCAGTGAAGACGGACAGGGGTCAGGAGCTTTCTTT